These 17 T cell receptor beta chains were all obtained from the same sample, sequenced in a study of T cell changes during pregnancy in multiple sclerosis. The repertoire was sequenced with immunoSEQ multiplex PCR; TCRdb's copy has only in-frame clones and lacks some. The table lists about 72,000 clones, roughly 91% of them singletons. The sample consisted of peripheral blood, taken in the third trimester of pregnancy. These receptors came from a female donor in good health, enrolled as a control in a pregnancy study.

This clone was recorded at least ten times. This chain links TRBV5-1 with TRBJ2-7; 7 bases agree with TRBD1. The trim removed 5 bases at V and 4 bases at J, leaving 9 bases unmatched. Germline V gives CDR1 SGHRS, CDR2 YFSETQ. This CDR3 region has 14 residues. CDR3 amino acids: CASSSEGQPYEQYF. For the CDR3, the DNA is TGCGCCAGCAGTTCCGAGGGACAGCCTTACGAGCAGTACTTC.

This clone was seen just once. The chain uses TRBV15 and TRBJ1-6; TRBD1 aligns across 7 bases. In germline, CDR1 is LNHNV, CDR2 YYDKDF (reference sequence). This CDR3 is built from 15 residues. Trimming cost V 8 bases and J 7 bases; bases outside gene matches: 11. CDR3 sequence reads: CATRPAGTANSPLHF. DNA for the CDR3: TGTGCCACCCGCCCAGCCGGGACAGCGAATTCACCCCTCCACTTT.

The chain joins TRBV18 to TRBJ2-1, with 8 bases identical to TRBD2. CDR3 size: 17 residues. Germline V gene lookup returns CDR1 KGHSH and CDR2 LQKENI. Trimming at V came to 0 bases and at J to 9 bases, leaving 13 bases not matched to a gene. As DNA, the CDR3 is TGTGCCAGCTCACCACCCGGTGGCCCGGGGGGGCCGGGTGAGCAGTTCTTC. Its protein product is CASSPPGGPGGPGEQFF.

The chain employs TRBV6-5 and TRBJ1-4; possible D gene TRBD1, 5 bases. The CDR3 is 15 amino acids. V lost 2 bases to trimming and J lost 0 bases, with 7 bases between them. The germline V gene encodes CDR1 MNHEY and CDR2 SVGAGI. CDR3 sequence: CASSYGGATNEKLFF. As DNA, the CDR3 is TGTGCCAGCAGTTACGGGGGGGCAACTAATGAAAAACTGTTTTTT.

The V gene is TRBV21-1, the J gene TRBJ1-3; the table's D call, TRBD1, was not checked against the DNA. TRBV21-1 represents a pseudogene. This CDR3 has 14 amino acids. CDR3 sequence (DNA): TGTGCCAGCAGCAAACACATCTCTGGAAACACCATATATTTT. As protein: CASSKHISGNTIYF.

The V gene is TRBV19, the J gene TRBJ1-4, with no clear D. In germline, CDR1 is LNHDA, CDR2 SQIVND (reference sequence). Trimming left V 1 base short and J 2 bases short, with 11 bases between. The CDR3 runs to 16 residues. The CDR3 loop is CASSIGKFGTNEKLFF. CDR3 coding DNA: TGTGCCAGTAGTATAGGAAAATTCGGGACTAATGAAAAACTGTTTTTT.

The chain carries TRBV15 and TRBJ2-3; TRBD2 agrees at 7 bases. With V trimmed by 0 bases and J by 4 bases, 7 bases remained unmatched. The CDR3 runs to 16 residues. Germline assignment: CDR1 LNHNV and CDR2 YYDKDF (reference sequence). CDR3 sequence: CATSRDGGGSPDTQYF. CDR3 nucleotide sequence: TGTGCCACCAGCAGAGATGGGGGGGGTAGCCCAGATACGCAGTATTTT. Full variable domain (remainder filled in from reference TRBV15 and TRBJ2-3): DAMVIQNPRYQVTQFGKPVTLSCSQTLNHNVMYWYQQKSSQAPKLLFHYYDKDFNNEADTPDNFQSRRPNTSFCFLDIRSPGLGDTAMYLCATSRDGGGSPDTQYFGPGTRLTVL.

This clone has just one count. This chain connects TRBV18 to TRBJ1-2; 9 bases are a match to TRBD1. The CDR3 sequence is 16 residues long. V dropped 4 bases and J dropped 4; count of bases not matched to a gene: 10. Germline V lookup: CDR1 KGHSH, CDR2 LQKENI. The CDR3 region has the DNA TGTGCCAGCTCACACGGGAACAGGGGGCGCGGCTATGGCTACACCTTC. It encodes CASSHGNRGRGYGYTF.

V and J are TRBV21-1 and TRBJ1-5. TRBV21-1 is labeled a pseudogene. The CDR3 is 15 amino acids. The CDR3 loop is CASSKGQRGTQPQHF. The CDR3 region has the DNA TGTGCCAGCAGCAAAGGCCAGAGAGGTACTCAGCCCCAGCATTTT.

The J gene is TRBJ1-1, the V gene TRBV15; D might be TRBD1 (5 bases). This CDR3 comprises 17 residues. The V gene's germline CDR1 is LNHNV and CDR2 YYDKDF (reference sequence). Trimming removed 3 bases at V and 3 bases at J, with 20 bases between. The CDR3 region has the DNA TGTGCCACCAGCAGGGGATTTGCGGGGCCGAGCTACACTGAAGCTTTCTTT. It encodes CATSRGFAGPSYTEAFF.

The chain uses TRBV6-1 and TRBJ1-2; 8 bases align to TRBD1. The V gene's germline CDR1 is MNHNS and CDR2 SASEGT. V gave up 3 bases and J gave up 0 bases; unmatched junction bases: 9. The length of the CDR3 is 17 residues. The CDR3 region has the DNA TGTGCCAGCAGTGAGGGGGCCCGACAGGGGACTAACTATGGCTACACCTTC. Translation gives CASSEGARQGTNYGYTF.

In DNA form, the CDR3 reads TGTGCCACCAGCGGCCGACAGGGGGCAGGTTTAGGCTACACCTTC. Translated, it gives CATSGRQGAGLGYTF. The rearrangement joins TRBV15 to TRBJ1-2, with 10 bases that match TRBD1. The CDR3 consists of 15 residues. The J segment lost 8 bases and the V segment lost 5 bases, leaving 11 bases of the junction unmatched. Germline CDR1 LNHNV, CDR2 YYDKDF (reference sequence).

The V call is TRBV4-2, the J call TRBJ2-3, with 7 bases fitting TRBD2. Per germline, CDR1 LGHNA and CDR2 YNFKEQ. The CDR3 covers 16 residues. J gave up 9 bases and V 0 bases, and 12 bases lay outside the gene matches. The CDR3 loop reads CASSQDEQRGGSTQYF. The CDR3, as DNA: TGTGCCAGCAGCCAAGATGAGCAGCGGGGAGGTTCGACGCAGTATTTT.

A few counts support this clone. The V and J genes are TRBV6-6 and TRBJ1-5; TRBD1 might be the D (6 bases). This CDR3 comprises 13 residues. CDR1 MNHNY and CDR2 SVGAGI come from the germline V gene (reference sequence). V dropped 5 bases and J dropped 5 bases, with 10 bases sitting between them. CDR3 DNA sequence: TGTGCCAGCAGTACAGGGAACCATCAGCCCCAGCATTTT. Protein product: CASSTGNHQPQHF.

The chain combines TRBV27 with TRBJ1-2; 9 nucleotides match TRBD1. V lost 3 bases and J lost 2; bases outside the gene matches: 1. The CDR3 spans 14 residues. Germline V gene lookup returns CDR1 MNHEY and CDR2 SMNVEV (reference sequence). The CDR3 bases are TGTGCCAGCAGTTTGGGGACAGGGAACTATGGCTACACCTTC. As protein: CASSLGTGNYGYTF.

This chain links TRBV6-1 with TRBJ1-5, with D uncertain. The length of the CDR3 is 17 residues. V gave up 3 bases and J gave up 0 bases, with 15 bases separating them. CDR1 and CDR2 from the germline V gene are MNHNS and SASEGT. The CDR3 is CASSDASTKVSNQPQHF. The CDR3 DNA sequence: TGTGCCAGCAGTGACGCATCGACAAAGGTTAGCAATCAGCCCCAGCATTTT.

In this sample, this clone turned up a few times. The CDR3 DNA follows: TGTGCCAGTAGAGACAGGGGGCTCTATGGCTACACCTTC. Its translation: CASRDRGLYGYTF. The chain recombines TRBV19 with TRBJ1-2, with 10 positions matching TRBD1. The CDR3 runs to 13 residues. Germline loops: CDR1 LNHDA, CDR2 SQIVND (reference sequence). With 6 bases clipped from V and 4 bases from J, the junction kept 2 bases outside the gene matches.